Listed below are T cell receptor beta chains from one sample, sequenced in a study of blood T cell repertoires in COVID-19. The table came from immunoSEQ multiplex PCR; TCRdb's copy has only in-frame clones and leaves some out. Here the sample spans around 100,000 clones, more than 80% being singletons. Sequencing input: peripheral blood. Source of these receptors: a man aged 55 to 70 with acute or convalescent COVID-19. Each CDR3 is given with its conserved first and last residue. Fields, in order: V gene, D gene, CDR3 protein. The D gene is left open where the match is weak.

>TRBV19|TRBD1
CASSFSGTGDEKLFF
>TRBV7-9|.
CASSLDSPWEQYF
>TRBV20-1|.
CSAPRYNEQFF
>TRBV6-1|.
CASSESGFYEQYF
>TRBV7-9|.
CASSLNTGAFF
>TRBV5-1|TRBD1
CASSFDRAYEQYF
>TRBV19|TRBD1
CASRGTGVRPQHF
>TRBV7-2|TRBD1
CASSLSTGVTTEAFF
>TRBV3-1/TRBV3-2|.
CASSQGESYEQYF
>TRBV28|.
CASVQSGGRALWF
>TRBV11-2|.
CASSLDRSNEQFF
>TRBV9|TRBD2
CASSEAGVSYNEQFF
>TRBV3-1/TRBV3-2|TRBD2
CASSPWSSGRAGETQYF
>TRBV11-2|.
CASSYPAGGGYEQYF
>TRBV19|.
CASSPRNSFREQYF
>TRBV11-2|.
CASSIQVLSPLHF
>TRBV29-1|TRBD2
CSVGRVGTSGSMFF
>TRBV4-1|TRBD1
CASSQGWTGVYNEQFF
>TRBV29-1|TRBD1
CSYGTGDYNEQFF
>TRBV27|.
CASSPRRGASNQPQHF
>TRBV29-1|TRBD1
CTYLNTGGPDTQYF
>TRBV19|TRBD1
CASSFGTGGQPQHF
>TRBV7-8|TRBD1
CASSWGDRFREQYF
>TRBV19|TRBD2
CASSITASGRYNEQFF
>TRBV19|.
CASSISRGQPQHF
>TRBV19|.
CASTLRPTGTANTGELFF
>TRBV5-1|.
CASSPGGTGTEAFF
>TRBV7-2|.
CASSRTINEQFF
>TRBV27|TRBD1
CASSFPGGYGYTF
>TRBV7-9|TRBD1
CASSFAGGTNEKLFF
>TRBV11-2|.
CASSSARRYRDIQYF
>TRBV11-3|TRBD2
CASSHRTSSSYNEQFF
>TRBV27|.
CASSRYGVTGDTQYF
>TRBV2|TRBD2
CARDSGTYNEQFF
>TRBV11-3|.
CASSLDNPLGGANVLTF
>TRBV7-2|TRBD1
CASSPDRGDEQFF
>TRBV6-5|TRBD1
CATARRQGSSHVLTF
>TRBV7-9|TRBD1
CASSRGQARAELFF
>TRBV19|.
CASSISGSYEQYF
>TRBV28|.
CASSLAGTGINYTF
>TRBV28|.
CASSLGPRDYTF
>TRBV28|.
CASSFAGDPTPHSGNTIYF
>TRBV28|.
CASSSNPGYPDTQYF